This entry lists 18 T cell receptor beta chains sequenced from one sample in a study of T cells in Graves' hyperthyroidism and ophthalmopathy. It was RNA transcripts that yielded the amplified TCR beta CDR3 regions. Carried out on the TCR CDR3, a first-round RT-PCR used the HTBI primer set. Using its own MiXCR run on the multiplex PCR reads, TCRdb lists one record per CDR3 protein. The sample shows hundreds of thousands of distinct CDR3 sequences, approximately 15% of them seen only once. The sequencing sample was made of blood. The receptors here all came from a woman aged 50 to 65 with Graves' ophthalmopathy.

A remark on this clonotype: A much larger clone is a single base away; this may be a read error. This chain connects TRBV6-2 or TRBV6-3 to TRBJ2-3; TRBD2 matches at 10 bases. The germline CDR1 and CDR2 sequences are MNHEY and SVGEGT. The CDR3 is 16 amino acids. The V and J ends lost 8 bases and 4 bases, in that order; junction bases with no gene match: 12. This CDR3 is CASSASGSRSADTQYF. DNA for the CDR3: TGTGCCAGCTCTGCTAGCGGGAGTCGGAGCGCAGATACGCAGTATTTT.

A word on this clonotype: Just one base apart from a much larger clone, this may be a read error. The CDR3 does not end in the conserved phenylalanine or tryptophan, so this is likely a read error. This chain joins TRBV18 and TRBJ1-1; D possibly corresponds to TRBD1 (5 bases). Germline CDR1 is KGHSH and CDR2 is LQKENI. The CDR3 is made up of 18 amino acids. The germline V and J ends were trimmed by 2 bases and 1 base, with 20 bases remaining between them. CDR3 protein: CASSPNLFRAGTNTEAFL. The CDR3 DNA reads TGTGCCAGCTCACCAAATTTGTTCAGGGCGGGAACGAACACTGAAGCTTTCCTT.

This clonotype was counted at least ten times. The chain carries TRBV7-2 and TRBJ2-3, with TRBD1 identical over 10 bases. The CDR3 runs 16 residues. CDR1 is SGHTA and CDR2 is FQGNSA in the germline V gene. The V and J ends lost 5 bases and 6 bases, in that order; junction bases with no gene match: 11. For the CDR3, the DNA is TGTGCCAGCAGCCCGAGGACAGGGGGGTTTAGGGATACGCAGTATTTT. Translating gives CASSPRTGGFRDTQYF.

The CDR3 loop is CASRPSVFPGELFF. As DNA, the CDR3 is TGTGCCAGCAGACCCTCAGTGTTTCCCGGGGAGCTGTTTTTT. This chain uses TRBV9 with TRBJ2-2, with no clear D. Trimming shortened V by 5 bases and J by 6 bases, and 14 bases separated the two germline ends. The CDR3 runs 14 residues. From germline, CDR1 is SGDLS and CDR2 YYNGEE.

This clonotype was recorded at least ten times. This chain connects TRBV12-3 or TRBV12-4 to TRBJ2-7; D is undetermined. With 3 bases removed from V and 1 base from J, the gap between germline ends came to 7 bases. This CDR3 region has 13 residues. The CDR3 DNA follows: TGTGCCAGCAGTTTGCTGGAGTCCTACGAGCAGTACTTC. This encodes CASSLLESYEQYF.

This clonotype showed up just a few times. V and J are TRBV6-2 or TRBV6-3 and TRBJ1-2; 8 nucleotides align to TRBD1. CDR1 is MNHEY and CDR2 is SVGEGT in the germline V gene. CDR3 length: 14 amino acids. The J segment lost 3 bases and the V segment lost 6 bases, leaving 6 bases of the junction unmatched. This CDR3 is CASRRQGLDYGYTF. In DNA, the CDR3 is TGTGCCAGCAGAAGACAGGGGTTAGACTATGGCTACACCTTC.

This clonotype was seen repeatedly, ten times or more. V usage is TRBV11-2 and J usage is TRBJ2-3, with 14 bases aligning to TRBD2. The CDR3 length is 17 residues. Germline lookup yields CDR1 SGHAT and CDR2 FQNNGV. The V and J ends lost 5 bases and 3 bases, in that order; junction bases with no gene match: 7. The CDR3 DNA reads TGTGCCAGCAGCCCGGGACTAGCGGGAGTGAAGACAGATACGCAGTATTTT. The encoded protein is CASSPGLAGVKTDTQYF.

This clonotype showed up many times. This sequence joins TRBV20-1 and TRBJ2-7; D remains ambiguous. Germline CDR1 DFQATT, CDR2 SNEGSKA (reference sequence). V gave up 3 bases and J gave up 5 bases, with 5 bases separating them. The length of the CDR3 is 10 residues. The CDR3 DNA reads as TGCAGTGCTAGGCTCCACGAGCAGTACTTC. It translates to CSARLHEQYF.

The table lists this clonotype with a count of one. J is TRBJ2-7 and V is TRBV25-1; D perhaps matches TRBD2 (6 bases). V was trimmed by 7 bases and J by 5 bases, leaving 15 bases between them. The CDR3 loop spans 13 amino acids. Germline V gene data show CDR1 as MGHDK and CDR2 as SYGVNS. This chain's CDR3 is CASNIGAGHEQYF. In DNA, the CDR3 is TGTGCCAGCAATATCGGTGCGGGACACGAGCAGTACTTC.

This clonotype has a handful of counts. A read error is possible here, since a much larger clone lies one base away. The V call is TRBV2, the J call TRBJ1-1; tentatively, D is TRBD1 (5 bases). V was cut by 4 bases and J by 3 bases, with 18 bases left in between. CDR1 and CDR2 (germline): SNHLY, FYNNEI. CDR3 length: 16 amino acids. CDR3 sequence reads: CASSVPREGMDTEAFF. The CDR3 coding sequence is TGTGCCAGCAGTGTCCCCAGGGAGGGGATGGACACTGAAGCTTTCTTT. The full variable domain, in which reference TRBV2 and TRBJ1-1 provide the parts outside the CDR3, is EPEVTQTPSHQVTQMGQEVILRCVPISNHLYFYWYRQILGQKVEFLVSFYNNEISEKSEIFDDQFSVERPDGSNFTLKIRSTKLEDSAMYFCASSVPREGMDTEAFFGQGTRLTVV.

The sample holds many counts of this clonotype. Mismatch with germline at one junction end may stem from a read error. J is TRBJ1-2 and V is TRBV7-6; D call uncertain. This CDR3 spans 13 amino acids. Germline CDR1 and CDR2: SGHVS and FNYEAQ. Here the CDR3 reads CASSLVLNDGYTF. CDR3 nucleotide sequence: TGTGCCAGCAGCTTAGTCCTTAACGATGGCTACACCTTC.

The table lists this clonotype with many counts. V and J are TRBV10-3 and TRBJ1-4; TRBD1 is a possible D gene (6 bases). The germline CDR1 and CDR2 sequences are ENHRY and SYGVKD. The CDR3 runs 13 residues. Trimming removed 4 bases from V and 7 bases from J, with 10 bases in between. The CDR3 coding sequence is TGTGCCATCAGTGGGACAGTTGGTGAAAAACTGTTTTTT. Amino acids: CAISGTVGEKLFF.

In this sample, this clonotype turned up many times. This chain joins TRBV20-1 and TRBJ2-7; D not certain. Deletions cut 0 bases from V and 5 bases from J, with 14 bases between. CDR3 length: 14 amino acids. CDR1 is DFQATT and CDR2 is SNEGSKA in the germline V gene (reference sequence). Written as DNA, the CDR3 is TGCAGTGCTAGAGAGTCATCCGGTTGGGACGAGCAGTACTTC. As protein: CSARESSGWDEQYF.

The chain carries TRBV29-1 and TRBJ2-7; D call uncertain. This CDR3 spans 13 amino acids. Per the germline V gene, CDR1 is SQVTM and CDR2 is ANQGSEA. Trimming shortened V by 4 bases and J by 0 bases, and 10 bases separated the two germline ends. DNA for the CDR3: TGCAGCGTTGCTAGGCTAACCTCCTACGAGCAGTACTTC. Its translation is CSVARLTSYEQYF.

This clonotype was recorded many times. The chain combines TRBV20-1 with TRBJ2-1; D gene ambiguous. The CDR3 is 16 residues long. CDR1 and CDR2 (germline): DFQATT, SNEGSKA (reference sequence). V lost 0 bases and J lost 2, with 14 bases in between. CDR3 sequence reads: CSARDRGPIPYNEQFF. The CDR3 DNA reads TGCAGTGCTAGAGATCGAGGTCCGATCCCCTACAATGAGCAGTTCTTC.

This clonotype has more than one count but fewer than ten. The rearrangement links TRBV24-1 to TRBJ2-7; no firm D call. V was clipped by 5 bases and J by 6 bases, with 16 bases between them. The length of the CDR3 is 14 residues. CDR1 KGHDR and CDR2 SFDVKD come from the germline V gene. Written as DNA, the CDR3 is TGTGCCACCAGTGGAACCGGCGACTTGAGCGAGCAGTACTTC. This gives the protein CATSGTGDLSEQYF.

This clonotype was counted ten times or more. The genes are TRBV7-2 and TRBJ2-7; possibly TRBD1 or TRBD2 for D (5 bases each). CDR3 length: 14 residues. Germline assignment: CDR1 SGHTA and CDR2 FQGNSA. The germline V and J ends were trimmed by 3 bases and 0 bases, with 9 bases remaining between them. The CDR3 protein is CASSLGRYSYEQYF. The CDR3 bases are TGTGCCAGCAGCTTGGGACGTTACTCCTACGAGCAGTACTTC.

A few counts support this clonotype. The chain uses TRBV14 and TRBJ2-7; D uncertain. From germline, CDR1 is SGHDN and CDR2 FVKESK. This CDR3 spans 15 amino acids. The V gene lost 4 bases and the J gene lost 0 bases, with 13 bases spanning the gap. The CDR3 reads CASSPKGWSSYEQYF. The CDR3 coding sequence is TGTGCCAGCAGCCCTAAGGGCTGGAGCTCCTACGAGCAGTACTTC.